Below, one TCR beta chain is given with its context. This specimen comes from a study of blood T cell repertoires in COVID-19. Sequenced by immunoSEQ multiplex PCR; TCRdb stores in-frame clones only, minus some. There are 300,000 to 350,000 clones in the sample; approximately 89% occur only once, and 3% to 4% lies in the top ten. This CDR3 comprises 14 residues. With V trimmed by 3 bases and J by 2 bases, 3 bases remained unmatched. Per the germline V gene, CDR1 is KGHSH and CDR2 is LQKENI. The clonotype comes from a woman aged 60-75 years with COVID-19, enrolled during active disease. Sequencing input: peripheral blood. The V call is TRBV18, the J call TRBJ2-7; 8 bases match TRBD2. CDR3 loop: CASSPAGGAYEQYF. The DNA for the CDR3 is TGTGCCAGCTCACCGGCGGGGGGCGCCTACGAGCAGTACTTC.